The 15 T cell receptor beta chains in this list originate from one sample, sequenced in a study of identical twins. TCRdb itself ran the 5' RACE reads through MiXCR, one entry per CDR3 protein. The data show approximately 300,000 distinct CDR3 sequences, nearly 9.5% seen once. This same sample was also taken into another study, of yellow fever vaccine responses in identical twins.

What was sequenced was CD8+ T cells sorted from blood. The source of these receptors is a woman younger than 30 in good health.

This clonotype showed up many times. The chain has TRBV9 and TRBJ2-3; a possible D gene is TRBD2 (5 bases). This CDR3 has 14 residues. Germline CDR1 reads SGDLS; CDR2 reads YYNGEE. Trimming shortened V by 2 bases and J by 0 bases, and 7 bases separated the two germline ends. The CDR3 bases are TGTGCCAGCAGCGTCTGGGAGAGCACAGATACGCAGTATTTT. Amino acid sequence: CASSVWESTDTQYF. Combining the CDR3 with reference TRBV9 and TRBJ2-3 gives the whole variable domain DSGVTQTPKHLITATGQRVTLRCSPRSGDLSVYWYQQSLDQGLQFLIQYYNGEERAKGNILERFSAQQFPDLHSELNLSSLELGDSALYFCASSVWESTDTQYFGPGTRLTVL.

This clonotype was seen repeatedly, ten times or more. The chain is built from TRBV27 and TRBJ2-3; D gene uncertain. Germline CDR1 MNHEY, CDR2 SMNVEV (reference sequence). The V end was cut by 5 bases, the J end by 1 base, with 4 bases between. This CDR3 comprises 12 residues. The CDR3 sequence: CASSPGTDTQYF. The CDR3 region has the DNA TGTGCCAGCAGTCCGGGCACAGATACGCAGTATTTT.

A few counts support this clonotype. The rearrangement joins TRBV20-1 to TRBJ2-7; D could derive from TRBD1 or TRBD2 (5 bases each). V was clipped by 0 bases and J by 3 bases, with 18 bases between them. The CDR3 has 16 amino acids. Looked up from germline, CDR1 is DFQATT and CDR2 is SNEGSKA (reference sequence). The CDR3: CSARDRDLSELYEQYF. As DNA, the CDR3 is TGCAGTGCTAGAGATCGGGACCTGTCGGAGCTCTACGAGCAGTACTTC.

This clonotype was counted many times. The CDR3 region has the DNA TGTGCCAGCAGTGATGATCTAGTTGGGGATGAGCAGTTCTTC. As protein: CASSDDLVGDEQFF. The V gene is TRBV2, the J gene TRBJ2-1; unclear D gene. The CDR3 extends over 14 amino acids. The germline gives CDR1 SNHLY, CDR2 FYNNEI. V was clipped by 3 bases and J by 8 bases, with 14 bases between them.

This clonotype was detected a few times. The chain carries TRBV20-1 and TRBJ2-1; either TRBD1 or TRBD2 may fit D (6 bases each). The CDR3 consists of 16 residues. V gave up 5 bases and J gave up 3 bases, with 20 bases separating them. Germline assignment: CDR1 DFQATT and CDR2 SNEGSKA (reference sequence). The CDR3 DNA follows: TGCAGTGCTCGGGGGCTCGGGCCCAGGGGCTACAATGAGCAGTTCTTC. Translated: CSARGLGPRGYNEQFF.

This clonotype was detected a few times. V gene TRBV7-6 combines with J gene TRBJ2-7; 9 nucleotides line up with TRBD1. The CDR3 is made up of 14 amino acids. Germline V gives CDR1 SGHVS, CDR2 FNYEAQ. V was clipped by 5 bases and J by 6 bases; unmatched bases: 8. The CDR3 nucleotides read TGTGCCAGCAGCCCGAGGACAGGGGAAAGCGAGCAGTACTTC. It translates to CASSPRTGESEQYF.

The chain links TRBV7-9 to TRBJ2-3; 10 nucleotides agree with TRBD1. CDR3 length: 15 amino acids. Germline V gives CDR1 SEHNR, CDR2 FQNEAQ (reference sequence). The V segment lost 5 bases and the J segment 1 base; nucleotides outside the gene matches: 3. As DNA, the CDR3 is TGTGCCAGCAGCCACGGGACAGGGGGCACAGATACGCAGTATTTT. Protein: CASSHGTGGTDTQYF.

In this sample, this clonotype turned up many times. The chain links TRBV9 to TRBJ2-5; TRBD1 might be the D (5 bases). CDR1 SGDLS and CDR2 YYNGEE come from the germline V gene. V lost 3 bases and J 1 base, leaving 13 bases between the germline ends. The CDR3 runs to 15 residues. The CDR3 DNA is TGTGCCAGCAGCGCTTCTCGGACACCCCAAGAGACCCAGTACTTC. It encodes CASSASRTPQETQYF.

This sequence joins TRBV11-2 and TRBJ2-3, with D tentatively TRBD1 or TRBD2 (5 bases each). Germline CDR1 SGHAT, CDR2 FQNNGV. The CDR3 runs 17 residues. The V and J ends lost 0 bases and 1 base respectively, with 14 bases between them. The CDR3 sequence is CASSLDLGDDGTDTQYF. The CDR3 DNA follows: TGTGCCAGCAGCTTAGATCTGGGGGATGATGGCACAGATACGCAGTATTTT.

This chain joins TRBV20-1 and TRBJ2-1; D gene ambiguous. The V end was cut by 1 base, the J end by 0 bases, with 13 bases between. CDR1 is DFQATT, CDR2 SNEGSKA, per germline (reference sequence). The CDR3 loop spans 16 amino acids. CDR3: CSARGLILSSYNEQFF. The DNA of the CDR3 is TGCAGTGCTAGAGGCTTGATCCTCAGCTCCTACAATGAGCAGTTCTTC.

This clonotype was seen only a few times. The junction shows a germline mismatch at one end, possibly a read error. This chain connects TRBV7-6 to TRBJ2-5, with TRBD2 matching 10 bases. The CDR3 loop spans 18 amino acids. CDR1 is SGHVS and CDR2 is FNYEAQ in the germline V gene. DNA for the CDR3: TGTGCCAGAAGCTTACCAGACCTAGAGCTAGCGGGAGCGGAGACCCAGTACTTC. Translation: CARSLPDLELAGAETQYF.

A few counts support this clonotype. This sequence joins TRBV20-1 and TRBJ2-7, with 13 bases matching TRBD2. V shed 5 bases and J 5 bases; nucleotides not matched to a gene: 9. This CDR3 spans 15 amino acids. CDR1 is DFQATT and CDR2 is SNEGSKA in the germline V gene (reference sequence). The CDR3 nucleotides are TGCAGTGCTCACGGGACTAGCGGGGCCTGGAACGAGCAGTACTTC. This gives the protein CSAHGTSGAWNEQYF.

The genes are TRBV27 and TRBJ2-1; TRBD2 aligns across 8 bases. Germline trimming cut 5 bases from V and 7 bases from J; bases unmatched to any gene: 10. CDR3 length: 15 amino acids. Germline V gene data show CDR1 as MNHEY and CDR2 as SMNVEV (reference sequence). Written as DNA, the CDR3 is TGTGCCAGCAGTGGGGAGCGGGAGTTTGGTAATGAGCAGTTCTTC. Residues: CASSGEREFGNEQFF.

This clonotype was counted ten times or more. This rearrangement joins TRBV7-9 to TRBJ2-4; D not resolved. Germline CDR1 SEHNR, CDR2 FQNEAQ (reference sequence). The CDR3 loop spans 13 amino acids. Trimming left V 8 bases short and J 8 bases short, with 16 bases between. The chain's CDR3 is CASSPPADYIQYF. The CDR3 nucleotides are TGTGCCAGCTCCCCTCCTGCAGATTACATTCAGTACTTC.

The chain recombines TRBV20-1 with TRBJ2-7, with 10 bases lining up with TRBD2. J was trimmed by 4 bases and V by 1 base; bases with no gene match: 10. CDR1 and CDR2 (germline): DFQATT, SNEGSKA (reference sequence). The CDR3 is made up of 16 amino acids. This chain's CDR3 is CSARASGRAVLYEQYF. CDR3 DNA: TGCAGTGCTAGAGCCAGCGGGAGGGCCGTTCTGTACGAGCAGTACTTC.